Presented here are 18 T cell receptor beta chains from one specimen sequenced in a study of OX40 agonist ivuxolimab in advanced cancers. The protocol was immunoSEQ multiplex PCR, while the TCRdb copy is restricted to in-frame clones and leaves out a portion. The table has fewer than 40,000 clones, approximately 81% seen once. The starting material was CD4+ or CD8+ T cells sorted from blood, obtained in a trial of the OX40 agonist ivuxolimab. These receptors were taken from an adult with an advanced solid tumor such as melanoma, head and neck, liver or kidney cancer.

The chain recombines TRBV6-1 with TRBJ2-7, with TRBD1 matching 8 bases. V was pared by 4 bases and J by 4 bases, with 3 bases of the junction left unmatched. Germline CDR1 MNHNS, CDR2 SASEGT. The length of the CDR3 is 13 residues. CDR3 bases: TGTGCCAGCAGTGGGGACAGGTTATACGAGCAGTACTTC. This sequence encodes CASSGDRLYEQYF.

The V gene is TRBV4-3, the J gene TRBJ1-2; D is unclear. Trimming removed 0 bases at V and 5 bases at J, with 16 bases between. Germline V gene lookup returns CDR1 LGHNA and CDR2 YSLEER. The CDR3 length is 16 residues. CDR3 region: CASSQDARPDGYGYTF. For the CDR3, the DNA is TGCGCCAGCAGCCAAGATGCCCGCCCGGACGGGTATGGCTACACCTTC.

The rearrangement uses TRBV28 and TRBJ2-2; D possibly matches TRBD1 or TRBD2 (5 bases each). Germline V gene lookup returns CDR1 MDHEN and CDR2 SYDVKM. CDR3 length: 15 amino acids. The V gene lost 5 bases and the J gene lost 4 bases, with 14 bases spanning the gap. CDR3 in amino acids: CASSPQDSGTGELFF. Here the CDR3 DNA reads TGTGCCAGCAGTCCACAGGACTCAGGCACCGGGGAGCTGTTTTTT.

The CDR3 coding sequence is TGTGCCAGCAGCGTAGCCTGGGACATTGGGGCCCAGTACTTC. It is translated as CASSVAWDIGAQYF. The chain links TRBV9 to TRBJ2-5; D perhaps matches TRBD1 (6 bases). The V end lost 0 bases, the J end lost 9 bases, and 15 bases lay between the germline ends. The CDR3 runs 14 residues. Per the germline V gene, CDR1 is SGDLS and CDR2 is YYNGEE.

The chain recombines TRBV6-6 with TRBJ2-1; D is tentatively TRBD1 or TRBD2 (5 bases each). CDR3 size: 11 residues. The V end lost 6 bases, the J end lost 12 bases, and 12 bases lay between the germline ends. Germline V gene lookup returns CDR1 MNHNY and CDR2 SVGAGI (reference sequence). The CDR3 DNA follows: TGTGCCAGCAGCTCTGTGAGGGGGCAGTTCTTC. The encoded protein is CASSSVRGQFF.

The V gene is TRBV2, the J gene TRBJ2-5, with D perhaps assigned TRBD1 or TRBD2 (5 bases each). CDR1 is SNHLY, CDR2 FYNNEI, per germline. The CDR3 runs 11 residues. The ends were cut back, 10 bases at V and 9 bases at J, with 15 bases in the middle. This CDR3 reads CATLGMGAQYF. Here the CDR3 DNA reads TGTGCCACGCTGGGGATGGGGGCCCAGTACTTC.

This clone showed up just a few times. This sequence joins TRBV6-6 and TRBJ2-1; D uncertain. Germline CDR1 MNHNY, CDR2 SVGAGI (reference sequence). The CDR3 length is 12 residues. V lost 4 bases and J lost 7, with 8 bases in between. CDR3 sequence (DNA): TGTGCCAGCAGTTCCACCGGGAATGAGCAGTTCTTC. Protein sequence: CASSSTGNEQFF.

The rearrangement uses TRBV9 and TRBJ2-3, with D perhaps TRBD2 (5 bases). V gave up 4 bases and J gave up 2 bases, with 8 bases separating them. The CDR3 is made up of 13 amino acids. Germline V gives CDR1 SGDLS, CDR2 YYNGEE. CDR3 region: CASSLTITDTQYF. The DNA for the CDR3 is TGTGCCAGCAGCTTGACTATCACAGATACGCAGTATTTT.

This chain joins TRBV9 and TRBJ1-5; 7 bases line up with TRBD1. Unmatched junction bases numbered 10, after V lost 4 bases and J lost 6 bases. The CDR3 spans 15 residues. Germline CDR1 reads SGDLS; CDR2 reads YYNGEE. The CDR3 spells CASSPQGGVAQPQHF. The CDR3 region has the DNA TGTGCCAGCAGCCCCCAGGGGGGGGTTGCTCAGCCCCAGCATTTT.

This sequence joins TRBV7-9 and TRBJ2-5, with D possibly matching TRBD1 (6 bases). Germline assignment: CDR1 SEHNR and CDR2 FQNEAQ (reference sequence). The V end was cut by 3 bases, the J end by 5 bases, with 10 bases between. There are 13 residues in the CDR3. CDR3 bases: TGTGCCAGCAGCTTGGGGGCCCTGGAGACCCAGTACTTC. It is translated as CASSLGALETQYF.

The chain couples TRBV9 to TRBJ1-6; D not resolved. The CDR3 length is 14 residues. V was cut by 0 bases and J by 10 bases, with 11 bases left in between. Germline V gives CDR1 SGDLS, CDR2 YYNGEE. This CDR3 reads CASSVDGEASPLHF. CDR3 DNA sequence: TGTGCCAGCAGCGTAGATGGGGAGGCATCACCCCTCCACTTT.

The V call is TRBV28, the J call TRBJ1-5; 9 nucleotides match TRBD1. Germline lookup yields CDR1 MDHEN and CDR2 SYDVKM. After removal of 2 bases from V and 4 bases from J, the junction contained 3 bases not matched to a gene. The CDR3 is 15 amino acids. The CDR3 reads CASSLLTGGNQPQHF. The CDR3 DNA is TGTGCCAGCAGTTTACTGACAGGGGGGAATCAGCCCCAGCATTTT.

The chain combines TRBV4-3 with TRBJ2-1; a weak D match, TRBD1 (6 bases). Germline loops: CDR1 LGHNA, CDR2 YSLEER. V was pared by 0 bases and J by 8 bases, with 14 bases between. The CDR3 spans 15 residues. CDR3 region: CASSQESRGLDEQFF. In DNA form, the CDR3 reads TGCGCCAGCAGCCAAGAAAGTAGGGGGTTAGATGAGCAGTTCTTC.

The V gene is TRBV5-1, the J gene TRBJ1-1, with TRBD1 as a possible D gene (5 bases). CDR1 is SGHRS, CDR2 YFSETQ, per germline. This CDR3 spans 15 amino acids. The V and J ends lost 2 bases and 0 bases respectively, with 11 bases between them. The CDR3 DNA reads TGCGCCAGCAGCTTTGGGGACGGAGTGAACACTGAAGCTTTCTTT. Amino acids: CASSFGDGVNTEAFF.

This rearrangement joins TRBV7-2 to TRBJ1-2, with D maybe TRBD1 (6 bases). Germline CDR1 is SGHTA and CDR2 is FQGNSA. The CDR3 is 15 amino acids. V was shortened by 5 bases and J by 2 bases, with 15 bases between the two germline ends. The CDR3 bases are TGTGCCAGCAGCCTTCAGGGGACCCTCAACTATGGCTACACCTTC. Protein: CASSLQGTLNYGYTF.

This rearrangement joins TRBV28 to TRBJ1-5; D may be TRBD1 (5 bases). This CDR3 has 15 residues. Germline V lookup: CDR1 MDHEN, CDR2 SYDVKM. V lost 6 bases and J 6 bases, leaving 18 bases between the germline ends. CDR3: CASSLGRVRFQPQHF. DNA for the CDR3: TGTGCCAGCAGCCTAGGCAGGGTGCGGTTTCAGCCCCAGCATTTT.

The chain is built from TRBV9 and TRBJ2-5; 13 bases are shared with TRBD2. The end of the DNA fits TRBJ2-7 better, so the J call may be wrong. Germline V gene lookup returns CDR1 SGDLS and CDR2 YYNGEE. There are 15 residues in the CDR3. For the CDR3, the DNA is TGTGCCAGCAGCGCGGGACTAGCGGGACCGGACGAGCAGTACTTC. Protein sequence: CASSAGLAGPDEQYF.

The chain is built from TRBV5-6 and TRBJ2-3, with D perhaps matching TRBD1 (5 bases). Germline V lookup: CDR1 SGHDT, CDR2 YYEEEE. This CDR3 has 15 amino acids. Trimming left V 0 bases short and J 5 bases short, with 13 bases between. The CDR3 DNA reads TGTGCCAGCAGCTTGGCCGGTCAGGGTGAAGATACGCAGTATTTT. Protein sequence: CASSLAGQGEDTQYF.